This TCR beta chain was sequenced for a study of OX40 agonist ivuxolimab in advanced cancers. V lost 4 bases and J 3 bases, leaving 9 bases between the germline ends. The CDR3 has 13 residues. Germline CDR1 is LNHDA and CDR2 is SQIVND (reference sequence). The data were produced by immunoSEQ multiplex PCR, yet TCRdb's version contains in-frame clones alone and is incomplete. There are about 63,000 clones in the sample; roughly 87% occur only once, and just over 0.6% lies in the top ten. The clonotype comes from an adult with an advanced solid tumor such as melanoma, head and neck, liver or kidney cancer. The source was CD4+ or CD8+ T cells sorted from blood, collected in a trial of the OX40 agonist ivuxolimab. The rearrangement joins TRBV19 to TRBJ1-1; weak D call: TRBD1 (5 bases). The CDR3 sequence is CASSNQGHTEAFF. CDR3 DNA sequence: TGTGCCAGTAGTAACCAGGGCCACACTGAAGCTTTCTTT.